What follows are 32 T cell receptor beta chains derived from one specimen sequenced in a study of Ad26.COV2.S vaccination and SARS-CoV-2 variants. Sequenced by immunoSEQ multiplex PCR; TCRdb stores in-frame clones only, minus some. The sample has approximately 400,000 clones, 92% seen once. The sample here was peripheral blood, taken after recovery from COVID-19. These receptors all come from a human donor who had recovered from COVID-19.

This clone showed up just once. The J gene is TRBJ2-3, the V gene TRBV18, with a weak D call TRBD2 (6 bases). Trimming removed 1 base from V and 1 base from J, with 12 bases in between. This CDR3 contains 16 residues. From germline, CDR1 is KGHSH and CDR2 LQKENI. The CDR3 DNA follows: TGTGCCAGCTCACCACAGGGCGGGATAGGCACAGATACGCAGTATTTT. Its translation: CASSPQGGIGTDTQYF.

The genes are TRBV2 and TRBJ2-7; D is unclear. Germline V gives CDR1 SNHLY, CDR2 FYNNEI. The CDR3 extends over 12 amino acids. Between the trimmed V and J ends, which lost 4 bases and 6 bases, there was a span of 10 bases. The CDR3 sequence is CASSAGPTEQYF. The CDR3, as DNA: TGTGCCAGCAGTGCCGGGCCCACCGAGCAGTACTTC.

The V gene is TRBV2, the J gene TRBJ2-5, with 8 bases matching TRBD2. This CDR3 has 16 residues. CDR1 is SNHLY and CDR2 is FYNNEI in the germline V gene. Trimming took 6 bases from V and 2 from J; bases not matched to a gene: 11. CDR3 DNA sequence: TGTGCCAGCAGGCCTCTTCGGGGGGGCCCTCAAGAGACCCAGTACTTC. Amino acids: CASRPLRGGPQETQYF.

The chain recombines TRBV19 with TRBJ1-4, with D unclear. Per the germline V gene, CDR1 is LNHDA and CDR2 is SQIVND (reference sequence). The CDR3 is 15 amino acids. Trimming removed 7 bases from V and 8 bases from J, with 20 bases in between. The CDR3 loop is CASNRLGPRPEKLFF. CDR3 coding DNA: TGTGCCAGTAATCGTCTTGGGCCTCGTCCAGAAAAACTGTTTTTT.

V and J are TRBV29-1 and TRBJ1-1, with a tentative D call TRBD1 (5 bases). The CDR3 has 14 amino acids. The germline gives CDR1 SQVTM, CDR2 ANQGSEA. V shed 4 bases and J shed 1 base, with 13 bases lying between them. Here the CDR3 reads CSVGTRMRNTEAFF. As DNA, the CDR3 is TGCAGCGTTGGGACAAGGATGCGGAACACTGAAGCTTTCTTT. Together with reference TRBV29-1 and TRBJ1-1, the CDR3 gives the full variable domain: SAVISQKPSRDICQRGTSLTIQCQVDSQVTMMFWYRQQPGQSLTLIATANQGSEATYESGFVIDKFPISRPNLTFSTLTVSNMSPEDSSIYLCSVGTRMRNTEAFFGQGTRLTVV.

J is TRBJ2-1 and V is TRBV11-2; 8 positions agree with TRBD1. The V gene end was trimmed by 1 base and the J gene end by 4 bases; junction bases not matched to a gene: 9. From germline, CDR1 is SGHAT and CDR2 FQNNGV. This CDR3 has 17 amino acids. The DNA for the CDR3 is TGTGCCAGCAGCTTAGTGGGGCAGGGACAGGCATACAATGAGCAGTTCTTC. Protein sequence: CASSLVGQGQAYNEQFF.

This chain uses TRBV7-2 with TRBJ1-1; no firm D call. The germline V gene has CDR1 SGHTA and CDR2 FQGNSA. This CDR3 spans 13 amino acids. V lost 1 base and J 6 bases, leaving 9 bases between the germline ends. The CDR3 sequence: CASSLDSPSEAFF. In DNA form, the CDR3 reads TGTGCCAGCAGCTTAGACAGTCCATCTGAAGCTTTCTTT.

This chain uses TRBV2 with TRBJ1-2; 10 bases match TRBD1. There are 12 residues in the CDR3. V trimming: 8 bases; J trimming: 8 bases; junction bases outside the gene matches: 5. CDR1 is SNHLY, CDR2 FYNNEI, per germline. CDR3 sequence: CASADRGLGYTF. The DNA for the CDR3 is TGTGCCAGCGCTGACAGGGGGCTGGGCTACACCTTC.

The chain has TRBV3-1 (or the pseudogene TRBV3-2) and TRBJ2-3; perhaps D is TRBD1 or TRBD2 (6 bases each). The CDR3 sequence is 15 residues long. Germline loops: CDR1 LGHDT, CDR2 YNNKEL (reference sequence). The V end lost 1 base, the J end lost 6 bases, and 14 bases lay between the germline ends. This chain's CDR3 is CASSQAGADWDTQYF. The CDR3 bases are TGTGCCAGCAGCCAAGCGGGGGCCGATTGGGATACGCAGTATTTT.

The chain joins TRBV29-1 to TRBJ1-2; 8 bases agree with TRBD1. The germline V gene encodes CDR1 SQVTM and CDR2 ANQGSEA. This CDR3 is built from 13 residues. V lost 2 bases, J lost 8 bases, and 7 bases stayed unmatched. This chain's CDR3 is CSVELGQVGGYTF. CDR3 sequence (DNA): TGCAGCGTTGAATTGGGACAGGTTGGAGGCTACACCTTC. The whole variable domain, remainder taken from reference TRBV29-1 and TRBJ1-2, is SAVISQKPSRDICQRGTSLTIQCQVDSQVTMMFWYRQQPGQSLTLIATANQGSEATYESGFVIDKFPISRPNLTFSTLTVSNMSPEDSSIYLCSVELGQVGGYTFGSGTRLTVV.

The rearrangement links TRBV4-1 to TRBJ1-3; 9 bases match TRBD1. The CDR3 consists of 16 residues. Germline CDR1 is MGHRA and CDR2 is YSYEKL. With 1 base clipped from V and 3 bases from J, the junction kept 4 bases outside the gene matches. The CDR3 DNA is TGCGCCAGCAGCCAAGGCGGGACAGGGTTTGGAAACACCATATATTTT. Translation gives CASSQGGTGFGNTIYF.

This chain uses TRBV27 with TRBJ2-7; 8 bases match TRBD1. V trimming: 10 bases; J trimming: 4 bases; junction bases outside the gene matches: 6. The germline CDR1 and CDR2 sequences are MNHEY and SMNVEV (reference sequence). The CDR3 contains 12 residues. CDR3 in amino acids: CATQGARYEQYF. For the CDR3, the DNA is TGTGCCACCCAGGGGGCTCGGTACGAGCAGTACTTC.

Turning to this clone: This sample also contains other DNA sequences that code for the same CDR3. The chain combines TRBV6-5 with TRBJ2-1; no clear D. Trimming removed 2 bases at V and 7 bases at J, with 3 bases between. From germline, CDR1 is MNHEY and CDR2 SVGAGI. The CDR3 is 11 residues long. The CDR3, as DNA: TGTGCCAGCAGTTACGGTAATGAGCAGTTCTTC. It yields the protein CASSYGNEQFF.

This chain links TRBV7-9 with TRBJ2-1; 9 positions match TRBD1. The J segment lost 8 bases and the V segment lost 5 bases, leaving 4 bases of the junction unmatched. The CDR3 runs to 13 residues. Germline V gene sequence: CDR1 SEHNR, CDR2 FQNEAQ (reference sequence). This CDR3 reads CASSLGQGHEQFF. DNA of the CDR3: TGTGCCAGCAGCCTCGGACAGGGGCATGAGCAGTTCTTC.

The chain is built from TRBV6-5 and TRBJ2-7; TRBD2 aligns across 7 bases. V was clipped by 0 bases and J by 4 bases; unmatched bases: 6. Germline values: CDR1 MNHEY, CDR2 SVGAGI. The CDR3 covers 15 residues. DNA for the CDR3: TGTGCCAGCAGTTACTCGAGTGGGGGGGGATACGAGCAGTACTTC. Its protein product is CASSYSSGGGYEQYF.

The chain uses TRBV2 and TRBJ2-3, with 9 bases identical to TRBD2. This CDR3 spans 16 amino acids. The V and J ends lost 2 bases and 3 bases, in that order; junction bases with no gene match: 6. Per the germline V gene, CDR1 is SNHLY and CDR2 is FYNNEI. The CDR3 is CASSESSGAGTDTQYF. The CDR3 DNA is TGTGCCAGCAGTGAATCTAGCGGGGCCGGGACAGATACGCAGTATTTT.

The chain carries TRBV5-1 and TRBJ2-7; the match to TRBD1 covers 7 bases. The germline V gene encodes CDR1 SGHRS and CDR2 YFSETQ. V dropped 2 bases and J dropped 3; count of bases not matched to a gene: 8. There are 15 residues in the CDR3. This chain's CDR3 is CASSFAPDRVYEQYF. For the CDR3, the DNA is TGCGCCAGCAGCTTCGCCCCCGACAGGGTCTACGAGCAGTACTTC.

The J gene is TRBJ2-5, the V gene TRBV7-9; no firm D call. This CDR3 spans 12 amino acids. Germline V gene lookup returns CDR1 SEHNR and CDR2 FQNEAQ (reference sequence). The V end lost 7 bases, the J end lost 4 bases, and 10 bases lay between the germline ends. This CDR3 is CASTLARETQYF. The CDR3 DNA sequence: TGTGCCAGCACCCTGGCGCGAGAGACCCAGTACTTC.

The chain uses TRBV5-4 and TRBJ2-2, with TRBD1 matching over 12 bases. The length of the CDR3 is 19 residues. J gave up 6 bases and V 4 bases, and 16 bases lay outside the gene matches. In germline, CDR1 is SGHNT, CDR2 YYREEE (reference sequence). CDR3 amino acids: CASSGPGTGGESRAGELFF. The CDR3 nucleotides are TGTGCCAGCAGCGGCCCCGGGACAGGGGGCGAGAGTAGGGCCGGGGAGCTGTTTTTT.

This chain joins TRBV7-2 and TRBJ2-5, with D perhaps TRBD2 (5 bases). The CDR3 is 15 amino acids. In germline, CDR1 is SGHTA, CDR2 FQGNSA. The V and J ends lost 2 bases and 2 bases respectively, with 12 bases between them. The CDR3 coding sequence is TGTGCCAGCAGCTTATTGGGAGAAAGGCAAGAGACCCAGTACTTC. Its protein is CASSLLGERQETQYF.

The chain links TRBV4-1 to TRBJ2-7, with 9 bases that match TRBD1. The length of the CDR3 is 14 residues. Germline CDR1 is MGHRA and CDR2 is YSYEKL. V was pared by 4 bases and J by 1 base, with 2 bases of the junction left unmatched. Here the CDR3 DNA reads TGCGCCAGCAGCCTCGGGACAGGGTCCTACGAGCAGTACTTC. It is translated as CASSLGTGSYEQYF.

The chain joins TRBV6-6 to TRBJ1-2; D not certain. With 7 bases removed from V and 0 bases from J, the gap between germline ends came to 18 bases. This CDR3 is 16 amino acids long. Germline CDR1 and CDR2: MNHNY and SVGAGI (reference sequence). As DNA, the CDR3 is TGTGCCAGCAAGAGGTCCGAAAATTTAGCTAACTATGGCTACACCTTC. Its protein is CASKRSENLANYGYTF.

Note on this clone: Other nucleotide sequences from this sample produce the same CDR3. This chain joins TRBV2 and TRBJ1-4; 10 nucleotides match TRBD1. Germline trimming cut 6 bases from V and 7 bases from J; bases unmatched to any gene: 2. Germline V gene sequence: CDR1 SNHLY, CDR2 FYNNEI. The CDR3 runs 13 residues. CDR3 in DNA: TGTGCCAGCAGCGGGACAGGGGTTGAAAAACTGTTTTTT. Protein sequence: CASSGTGVEKLFF.

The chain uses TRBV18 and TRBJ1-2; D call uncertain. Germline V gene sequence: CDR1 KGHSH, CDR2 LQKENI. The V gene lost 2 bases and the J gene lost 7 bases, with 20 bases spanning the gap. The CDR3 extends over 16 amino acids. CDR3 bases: TGTGCCAGCTCACCATTGGAGAGACACCTCTCTGGTGGCTACACCTTC. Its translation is CASSPLERHLSGGYTF.

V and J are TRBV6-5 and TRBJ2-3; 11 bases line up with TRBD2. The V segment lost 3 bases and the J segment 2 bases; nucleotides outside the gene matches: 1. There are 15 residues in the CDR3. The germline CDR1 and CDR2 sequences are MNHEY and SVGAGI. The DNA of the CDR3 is TGTGCCAGCAGTTATAGCGGGGGGGACACAGATACGCAGTATTTT. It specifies CASSYSGGDTDTQYF.

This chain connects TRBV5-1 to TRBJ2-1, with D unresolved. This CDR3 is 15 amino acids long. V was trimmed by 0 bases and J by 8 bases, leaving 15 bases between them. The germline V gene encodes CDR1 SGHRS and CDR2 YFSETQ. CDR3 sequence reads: CASSLESSRSDEQFF. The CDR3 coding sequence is TGCGCCAGCAGCTTGGAGTCGTCCAGGTCCGATGAGCAGTTCTTC.

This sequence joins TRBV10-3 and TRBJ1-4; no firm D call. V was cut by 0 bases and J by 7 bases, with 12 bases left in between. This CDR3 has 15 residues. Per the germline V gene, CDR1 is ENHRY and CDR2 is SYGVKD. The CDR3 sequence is CAISESGSRGEKLFF. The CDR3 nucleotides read TGTGCCATCAGTGAGTCAGGATCTCGTGGTGAAAAACTGTTTTTT.

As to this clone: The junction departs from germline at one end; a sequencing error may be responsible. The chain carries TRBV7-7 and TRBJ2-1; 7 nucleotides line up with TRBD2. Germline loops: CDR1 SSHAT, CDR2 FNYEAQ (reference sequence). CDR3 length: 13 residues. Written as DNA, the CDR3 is TGTGCTAGCAGCCTGAGCGGGGCCACGCAGCAGTTCTTC. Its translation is CASSLSGATQQFF.

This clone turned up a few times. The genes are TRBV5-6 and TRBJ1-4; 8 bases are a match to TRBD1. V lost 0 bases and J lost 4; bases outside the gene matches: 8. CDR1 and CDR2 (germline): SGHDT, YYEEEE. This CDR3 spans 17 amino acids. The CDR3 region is CASSLGSRDRSNEKLFF. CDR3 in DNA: TGTGCCAGCAGCTTGGGAAGTCGGGACAGGAGTAATGAAAAACTGTTTTTT.

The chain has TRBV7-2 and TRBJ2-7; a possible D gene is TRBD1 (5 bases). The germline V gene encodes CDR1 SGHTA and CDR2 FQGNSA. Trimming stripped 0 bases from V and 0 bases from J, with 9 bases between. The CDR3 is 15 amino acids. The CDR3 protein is CASSLAWGASYEQYF. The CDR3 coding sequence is TGTGCCAGCAGCTTAGCGTGGGGCGCCTCCTACGAGCAGTACTTC.

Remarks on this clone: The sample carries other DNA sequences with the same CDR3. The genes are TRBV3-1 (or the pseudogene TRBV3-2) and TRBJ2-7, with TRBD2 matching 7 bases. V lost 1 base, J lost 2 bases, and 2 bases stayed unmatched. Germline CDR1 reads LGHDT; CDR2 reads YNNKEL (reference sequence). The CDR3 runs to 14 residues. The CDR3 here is CASSQGLAAYEQYF. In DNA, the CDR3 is TGTGCCAGCAGCCAAGGACTAGCAGCCTACGAGCAGTACTTC.

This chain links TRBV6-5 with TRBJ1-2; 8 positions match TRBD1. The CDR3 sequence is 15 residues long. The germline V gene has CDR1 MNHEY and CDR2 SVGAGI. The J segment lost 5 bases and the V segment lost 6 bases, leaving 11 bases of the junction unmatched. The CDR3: CASSSRPTGDYGYTF. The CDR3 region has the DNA TGTGCCAGCAGCTCCAGACCGACAGGGGATTATGGCTACACCTTC.